The rows below give T cell receptor beta chains drawn from one sample of a study of a mutant IDH1 vaccine in newly diagnosed glioma. For these TCRs, the target antigens are not known. The method was immunoSEQ multiplex PCR; TCRdb's version includes in-frame clones alone and lacks a portion of them. The table shows about 27,000 clones, with less than 85% occurring only once. Sequences were derived from PBMCs, sampled from a glioma patient whose treatment included an IDH1 peptide vaccine. The receptors come from a man younger than 45 with glioma. Each CDR3 is given with its conserved first and last residue. D genes are given only for firm matches. Some rows mark clone size as missing; the rest say once, few, many or name a class of expanded clone.

V gene: TRBV27; J gene: TRBJ2-7; clone size: .; D gene: TRBD2; CDR3 protein: CASSSTSGGYEQYF; CDR3 DNA: TGTGCCAGCAGTTCGACTAGCGGGGGGTACGAGCAGTACTTC
V gene: TRBV19; J gene: TRBJ1-1; clone size: .; D gene: .; CDR3 protein: CASSIGSGDTEAFF; CDR3 DNA: TGTGCCAGTAGTATAGGTTCAGGGGACACTGAAGCTTTCTTT
V gene: TRBV29-1; J gene: TRBJ1-1; clone size: .; D gene: TRBD1; CDR3 protein: CSVEWTGEAFF; CDR3 DNA: TGCAGCGTTGAATGGACAGGTGAAGCTTTCTTT
V gene: TRBV9; J gene: TRBJ1-5; clone size: .; D gene: TRBD1; CDR3 protein: CASSVGQGGFQPQHF; CDR3 DNA: TGTGCCAGCAGCGTGGGTCAGGGGGGTTTTCAGCCCCAGCATTTT
V gene: TRBV7-3; J gene: TRBJ2-2; clone size: .; D gene: .; CDR3 protein: CASSLQGFGELFF; CDR3 DNA: TGTGCCAGCAGCTTACAGGGGTTCGGGGAGCTGTTTTTT
V gene: TRBV19; J gene: TRBJ1-1; clone size: .; D gene: .; CDR3 protein: CASSIAAEAEAFF; CDR3 DNA: TGTGCCAGTAGTATCGCGGCGGAGGCTGAAGCTTTCTTT
V gene: TRBV18; J gene: TRBJ1-5; clone size: .; D gene: TRBD1; CDR3 protein: CASSPGTASNQPQHF; CDR3 DNA: TGTGCCAGCTCGCCGGGGACAGCCAGCAATCAGCCCCAGCATTTT
V gene: TRBV9; J gene: TRBJ2-5; clone size: .; D gene: TRBD2; CDR3 protein: CASSVRGRGFGETQYF; CDR3 DNA: TGTGCCAGCAGCGTACGAGGGCGGGGGTTTGGAGAGACCCAGTACTTC
V gene: TRBV6-1; J gene: TRBJ2-7; clone size: .; D gene: .; CDR3 protein: CASSEFRTTYEQYF; CDR3 DNA: TGTGCCAGCAGTGAATTCAGGACAACCTACGAGCAGTACTTC
V gene: TRBV4-3; J gene: TRBJ1-2; clone size: .; D gene: .; CDR3 protein: CASSPRPGTNYGYTF; CDR3 DNA: TGCGCCAGCAGCCCCCGGCCGGGAACTAACTATGGCTACACCTTC
V gene: TRBV28; J gene: TRBJ1-5; clone size: few; D gene: TRBD1; CDR3 protein: CASSSPGQGHQPQHF; CDR3 DNA: TGTGCCAGCAGTTCCCCGGGACAGGGCCATCAGCCCCAGCATTTT
V gene: TRBV6-5; J gene: TRBJ1-2; clone size: once; D gene: .; CDR3 protein: CASSSPGSPADGYTF; CDR3 DNA: TGTGCCAGCAGTTCACCGGGCTCCCCGGCGGACGGCTACACCTTC
V gene: TRBV6-5; J gene: TRBJ2-2; clone size: .; D gene: .; CDR3 protein: CASSYSWGSGTGELFF; CDR3 DNA: TGTGCCAGCAGTTACTCATGGGGGAGCGGCACCGGGGAGCTGTTTTTT
V gene: TRBV30; J gene: TRBJ2-5; clone size: .; D gene: TRBD1; CDR3 protein: CAWGQGNFQETQYF; CDR3 DNA: TGTGCCTGGGGACAGGGGAACTTCCAAGAGACCCAGTACTTC
V gene: TRBV4-1; J gene: TRBJ2-5; clone size: .; D gene: TRBD1; CDR3 protein: CASSPTGTGDPFQETQYF; CDR3 DNA: TGCGCCAGCAGCCCCACCGGGACAGGGGACCCCTTCCAAGAGACCCAGTACTTC
V gene: TRBV11-2; J gene: TRBJ1-1; clone size: .; D gene: TRBD1; CDR3 protein: CASSLGQGEAFF; CDR3 DNA: TGTGCCAGCAGCTTGGGACAGGGTGAAGCTTTCTTT
V gene: TRBV27; J gene: TRBJ1-1; clone size: .; D gene: .; CDR3 protein: CASSLAGPNTEAFF; CDR3 DNA: TGTGCCAGCAGTTTAGCCGGACCGAACACTGAAGCTTTCTTT
V gene: TRBV5-4; J gene: TRBJ2-2; clone size: once; D gene: .; CDR3 protein: CASSWEEGGPGELFF; CDR3 DNA: TGTGCCAGCAGCTGGGAGGAGGGGGGTCCCGGGGAGCTGTTTTTT
V gene: TRBV9; J gene: TRBJ1-3; clone size: once; D gene: .; CDR3 protein: CASSVALRTHSGNTIYF; CDR3 DNA: TGTGCCAGCAGCGTAGCGTTAAGGACACACTCTGGAAACACCATATATTTT
V gene: TRBV2; J gene: TRBJ2-7; clone size: .; D gene: .; CDR3 protein: CASSFGPPLYEQYF; CDR3 DNA: TGTGCCAGCAGTTTTGGTCCCCCCCTTTACGAGCAGTACTTC
V gene: TRBV2; J gene: TRBJ2-7; clone size: few; D gene: TRBD1; CDR3 protein: CASSPGGQGRFYEQYF; CDR3 DNA: TGTGCCAGCAGTCCCGGTGGACAGGGGAGGTTCTACGAGCAGTACTTC
V gene: TRBV5-5; J gene: TRBJ1-4; clone size: .; D gene: TRBD1; CDR3 protein: CASSLVAGNRGRNEKLFF; CDR3 DNA: TGTGCCAGCAGCTTGGTTGCCGGGAACAGGGGGCGGAATGAAAAACTGTTTTTT
V gene: TRBV30; J gene: TRBJ2-5; clone size: .; D gene: .; CDR3 protein: CAFGPTQETQYF; CDR3 DNA: TGTGCCTTTGGACCCACCCAAGAGACCCAGTACTTC
V gene: TRBV6-4; J gene: TRBJ1-3; clone size: .; D gene: TRBD1; CDR3 protein: CATETGGSTSGNTIYF; CDR3 DNA: TGTGCCACCGAGACAGGGGGCAGTACCTCTGGAAACACCATATATTTT
V gene: TRBV5-1; J gene: TRBJ2-5; clone size: .; D gene: .; CDR3 protein: CASSLQGIRETQYF; CDR3 DNA: TGCGCCAGCAGCTTGCAAGGGATTCGGGAGACCCAGTACTTC
V gene: TRBV2; J gene: TRBJ2-2; clone size: .; D gene: .; CDR3 protein: CASNGLANTGELFF; CDR3 DNA: TGTGCCAGCAACGGCCTAGCGAACACCGGGGAGCTGTTTTTT
V gene: TRBV28; J gene: TRBJ1-6; clone size: once; D gene: .; CDR3 protein: CASSEGIGLYNSPLHF; CDR3 DNA: TGTGCCAGCAGCGAGGGGATTGGACTCTATAATTCACCCCTCCACTTT
V gene: TRBV4-1; J gene: TRBJ1-4; clone size: .; D gene: TRBD1; CDR3 protein: CASSYRGPNEKLFF; CDR3 DNA: TGCGCCAGCAGCTACAGGGGACCTAATGAAAAACTGTTTTTT
V gene: TRBV27; J gene: TRBJ1-1; clone size: few; D gene: .; CDR3 protein: CASSLSHGTEAFF; CDR3 DNA: TGTGCCAGCAGTTTAAGTCATGGCACTGAAGCTTTCTTT
V gene: TRBV4-2; J gene: TRBJ2-6; clone size: .; D gene: .; CDR3 protein: CASSQPTGSSGANVLTF; CDR3 DNA: TGTGCCAGCAGCCAGCCTACTGGATCCTCTGGGGCCAACGTCCTGACTTTC